This T cell receptor beta chain emerged from a study of PD-1 blockade in classical Hodgkin lymphoma. Every patient experienced relapse after autologous stem cell transplantation, and brentuximab vedotin exposure varied. CDR1 is SGHTA, CDR2 FQGNSA, per germline. V was trimmed by 2 bases and J by 3 bases, leaving 11 bases between them. This CDR3 is 15 amino acids long. The data were produced by immunoSEQ multiplex PCR, yet TCRdb's version contains in-frame clones alone and is incomplete. The table includes tens of thousands of clones, approximately 92% detected once. This sequence was found in a human donor with classical Hodgkin lymphoma. The chain employs TRBV7-2 and TRBJ1-5; TRBD1 might be the D (6 bases). The sample consisted of peripheral blood mononuclear cells (PBMCs), taken before the second cycle of nivolumab. The chain's CDR3 is CASSLIRGFNQPQHF. CDR3 coding DNA: TGTGCCAGCAGCTTAATAAGGGGGTTCAATCAGCCCCAGCATTTT. Filled out from reference TRBV7-2 and TRBJ1-5, the complete variable domain reads GAGVSQSPSNKVTEKGKDVELRCDPISGHTALYWYRQSLGQGLEFLIYFQGNSAPDKSGLPSDRFSAERTGGSVSTLTIQRTQQEDSAVYLCASSLIRGFNQPQHFGDGTRLSIL.